Listed below are T cell receptor beta chains from one sample, sequenced in a study of T-cell reconstitution after alpha-beta-depleted transplantation in children. TCRdb processed the PCR reads anew with MiXCR; each CDR3 protein has one entry. This table has around 410,000 distinct CDR3 sequences, about a tenth appearing once. Material: PBMCs from the stem cell graft donor, obtained from the stem cell graft. Receptors were obtained from a human donor who donated a stem cell graft to a child with acute myeloid leukemia. Both conserved end residues are part of each CDR3. D genes are given only for firm matches. Size is stated for part of the rows, as once, few or many counts, or as a class when the clone is expanded.

j_call | d_call | clone_size | v_call | cdr3_aa | cdr3_nt
TRBJ2-3 | - | - | TRBV29-1 | CSVDGIEGVGTDTQYF | TGCAGCGTTGACGGCATCGAGGGGGTCGGCACAGATACGCAGTATTTT
TRBJ2-2 | TRBD2 | few | TRBV5-1 | CASSLSGGLYTGELFF | TGCGCCAGCAGCTTGAGCGGGGGGCTGTACACCGGGGAGCTGTTTTTT
TRBJ1-2 | - | many | TRBV20-1 | CSARRVEFYGYTF | TGCAGTGCTAGACGCGTAGAATTTTATGGCTACACCTTC
TRBJ2-5 | - | - | TRBV5-1 | CASSARPGLRETQYF | TGCGCCAGCAGCGCCCGCCCGGGCCTCAGGGAGACCCAGTACTTC
TRBJ2-1 | TRBD2 | few | TRBV20-1 | CSARDRLAGGSSYNEQFF | TGCAGTGCTAGAGATAGGCTAGCGGGAGGAAGCTCCTACAATGAGCAGTTCTTC
TRBJ1-1 | - | - | TRBV20-1 | CSALIQGYTEAFF | TGCAGTGCTCTTATTCAGGGTTACACTGAAGCTTTCTTT
TRBJ1-2 | - | few | TRBV6-5 | CASSRVNYGYTF | TGTGCCAGCAGCAGGGTTAACTATGGCTACACCTTC
TRBJ2-1 | TRBD2 | few | TRBV5-1 | CASSLVQREGLTASYNEQFF | TGCGCCAGCAGCTTGGTGCAGCGGGAGGGCCTCACGGCCTCCTACAATGAGCAGTTCTTC
TRBJ1-1 | - | few | TRBV20-1 | CSASGAGTEAFF | TGCAGTGCATCCGGGGCTGGCACTGAAGCTTTCTTT
TRBJ2-2 | - | few | TRBV6-1 | CASRSTENTGELFF | TGTGCCAGCAGATCGACAGAGAACACCGGGGAGCTGTTTTTT
TRBJ2-2 | TRBD2 | - | TRBV11-2 | CASSLLRSSGGQFPGELFF | TGTGCCAGCAGCTTACTTCGGTCTAGCGGGGGGCAATTCCCCGGGGAGCTGTTTTTT
TRBJ2-3 | TRBD1 | many | TRBV12-3/TRBV12-4 | CASRGRTGVQDTQYF | TGTGCCAGCCGAGGACGGACAGGGGTTCAAGATACGCAGTATTTT
TRBJ2-7 | TRBD2 | few | TRBV6-5 | CASSYERLADENSYEQYF | TGTGCCAGCAGTTACGAGAGGCTAGCGGACGAAAACTCCTACGAGCAGTACTTC
TRBJ2-3 | - | - | TRBV15 | CATSRDRTVRSQYF | TGTGCCACCAGCAGGGACCGGACAGTCCGATCGCAGTATTTT
TRBJ1-1 | - | few | TRBV7-8 | CATHRDGGITTEAFF | TGTGCCACCCATCGGGACGGGGGTATTACCACTGAAGCTTTCTTT
TRBJ2-5 | TRBD2 | - | TRBV5-1 | CASSYRTSPETQYF | TGCGCCAGCAGCTATCGGACTAGCCCCGAGACCCAGTACTTC
TRBJ2-2 | TRBD2 | few | TRBV20-1 | CSAVAGGYTGELFF | TGCAGTGCAGTAGCGGGAGGATACACCGGGGAGCTGTTTTTT
TRBJ2-7 | - | - | TRBV12-3/TRBV12-4 | CASSLGQTPAGSYEQYF | TGTGCCAGCAGTTTAGGGCAAACCCCCGCGGGCTCCTACGAGCAGTACTTC
TRBJ2-7 | TRBD2 | - | TRBV29-1 | CSVGGGRGSYKQYF | TGCAGCGTTGGCGGCGGGAGAGGGAGCTACAAGCAGTACTTC
TRBJ2-5 | - | - | TRBV5-1 | CASSPDPTQETQYF | TGCGCCAGCAGCCCTGACCCGACACAAGAGACCCAGTACTTC
TRBJ2-2 | - | many | TRBV14 | CASSQVMGTGELFF | TGTGCCAGCAGCCAAGTTATGGGAACCGGGGAGCTGTTTTTT
TRBJ2-1 | - | - | TRBV14 | CASNHLQGTYNEQFF | TGTGCCAGCAACCACTTACAGGGAACCTACAATGAGCAGTTCTTC
TRBJ2-1 | - | many | TRBV6-6 | CASSSYDSEQFF | TGTGCCAGCAGTTCTTACGACAGTGAGCAGTTCTTC
TRBJ1-5 | - | - | TRBV7-2 | CASSPSGGTNQPQHF | TGTGCCAGCAGCCCCTCGGGAGGGACCAATCAGCCCCAGCATTTT
TRBJ2-1 | TRBD2 | - | TRBV7-3 | CASSPPGGKGNEQFF | TGTGCCAGCAGCCCCCCGGGGGGGAAGGGGAATGAGCAGTTCTTC
TRBJ1-6 | - | few | TRBV2 | CASSVGTHNSPLHF | TGTGCCAGCAGTGTCGGGACCCATAATTCACCCCTCCACTTT
TRBJ1-3 | - | - | TRBV10-2 | CASSESRTSSGNTIYF | TGCGCCAGCAGTGAGTCGCGGACGAGCTCTGGAAACACCATATATTTT
TRBJ2-5 | - | few | TRBV10-3 | CATADTPRETQYF | TGTGCCACCGCGGACACTCCCCGGGAGACCCAGTACTTC
TRBJ2-1 | TRBD1 | many | TRBV7-2 | CASSLRTGGNEQFF | TGTGCCAGCAGCTTACGAACAGGGGGAAATGAGCAGTTCTTC
TRBJ1-5 | - | few | TRBV7-2 | CASSSWVGGEGQPQHF | TGTGCCAGCAGCTCGTGGGTGGGGGGCGAAGGACAGCCCCAGCATTTT
TRBJ1-1 | - | many | TRBV5-4 | CASSLWGAGTEAFF | TGTGCCAGCAGCTTGTGGGGGGCTGGCACTGAAGCTTTCTTT
TRBJ2-2 | - | - | TRBV7-2 | CASSLSYYGELFF | TGTGCCAGCAGCTTGAGTTATTACGGGGAGCTGTTTTTT
TRBJ2-5 | - | many | TRBV2 | CASRKGTTQETQYF | TGTGCCAGCAGGAAAGGGACAACCCAAGAGACCCAGTACTTC
TRBJ2-1 | TRBD1 | few | TRBV20-1 | CSAIRQGTYNEQFF | TGCAGTGCTATCAGACAGGGAACCTACAATGAGCAGTTCTTC
TRBJ2-1 | TRBD2 | - | TRBV2 | CASSEALGASGTTRNEQFF | TGTGCCAGCAGTGAAGCGCTTGGGGCTAGCGGGACGACTCGTAATGAGCAGTTCTTC
TRBJ2-3 | - | - | TRBV7-8 | CASSLEIAGTDTQYF | TGTGCCAGCAGCTTAGAAATAGCGGGCACAGATACGCAGTATTTT
TRBJ2-7 | - | many | TRBV5-8 | CASSLAGSLEQYF | TGTGCCAGCAGCTTGGCGGGTTCCCTCGAGCAGTACTTC
TRBJ1-2 | - | - | TRBV29-1 | CSVEGMGARYGYTF | TGCAGCGTTGAGGGTATGGGGGCACGCTATGGCTACACCTTC
TRBJ2-1 | - | - | TRBV7-2 | CASLQEYNEQFF | TGTGCCAGCCTCCAGGAGTACAATGAGCAGTTCTTC
TRBJ2-3 | - | - | TRBV11-2 | CASSDQTGNRFELYGTDTQYF | TGTGCCAGCAGCGATCAAACAGGAAACAGGTTCGAACTTTATGGCACAGATACGCAGTATTTT
TRBJ2-4 | - | few | TRBV20-1 | CSARIPGRTLAKNIQYF | TGCAGTGCTAGAATCCCAGGTCGAACCTTAGCCAAAAACATTCAGTACTTC
TRBJ2-5 | TRBD2 | - | TRBV18 | CASSPQLAGAETQYF | TGTGCCAGCTCACCACAACTAGCGGGAGCGGAGACCCAGTACTTC
TRBJ2-5 | - | few | TRBV20-1 | CSARISQGQETQYF | TGCAGTGCTAGGATCTCACAGGGACAAGAGACCCAGTACTTC
TRBJ1-2 | - | few | TRBV9 | CASRSTGSTNTEDYGYTF | TGTGCCAGCAGATCGACCGGCAGCACGAATACAGAGGACTATGGCTACACCTTC
TRBJ2-1 | TRBD2 | - | TRBV12-3/TRBV12-4 | CASSLLLAGGFEQFF | TGTGCCAGCAGTTTATTACTAGCGGGAGGTTTTGAGCAGTTCTTC
TRBJ2-5 | - | - | TRBV11-2 | CASSKTPVPGETQYF | TGTGCCAGCAGCAAAACTCCCGTTCCTGGGGAGACCCAGTACTTC
TRBJ1-2 | TRBD1 | few | TRBV5-1 | CASSWGGQAGPGYTF | TGCGCCAGCAGCTGGGGGGGACAGGCGGGGCCCGGCTACACCTTC
TRBJ2-2 | TRBD1 | - | TRBV25-1 | CASSDLGGQGNTGELFF | TGTGCCAGCAGTGATCTGGGGGGACAGGGGAACACCGGGGAGCTGTTTTTT
TRBJ1-1 | - | few | TRBV12-3/TRBV12-4 | CASRATGTANTEAFF | TGTGCCAGCAGGGCAACGGGGACTGCGAACACTGAAGCTTTCTTT
TRBJ2-2 | - | few | TRBV29-1 | CSVPGWGTGELFF | TGCAGCGTTCCGGGCTGGGGGACCGGGGAGCTGTTTTTT
TRBJ2-7 | - | - | TRBV20-1 | CSATDYDEQYF | TGCAGTGCTACCGACTACGACGAGCAGTACTTC
TRBJ1-4 | - | once | TRBV5-1 | CASSLDAGRTNEKLFF | TGCGCCAGCAGCTTGGATGCGGGGCGGACTAATGAAAAACTGTTTTTT
TRBJ2-3 | TRBD2 | - | TRBV20-1 | CCASGTSGLPSTDTQYF | TGCTGTGCTTCCGGGACTAGCGGGTTACCTAGCACAGATACGCAGTATTTT
TRBJ1-1 | - | - | TRBV15 | CATSRAVEGMNTEAFF | TGTGCCACCAGCAGAGCGGTGGAGGGTATGAACACTGAAGCTTTCTTT
TRBJ2-2 | - | - | TRBV20-1 | CCARDLLEGDTGELFF | TGCTGTGCTAGAGATCTGTTAGAGGGGGACACCGGGGAGCTGTTTTTT
TRBJ1-1 | - | many | TRBV29-1 | CSVEDLGGNTEAFF | TGCAGCGTTGAAGATCTAGGGGGGAACACTGAAGCTTTCTTT
TRBJ2-2 | - | many | TRBV7-2 | CASSLVGGANTGELFF | TGTGCCAGCAGCTTAGTAGGCGGAGCGAACACCGGGGAGCTGTTTTTT
TRBJ1-5 | - | many | TRBV4-2 | CASSQDSFGQGGGQPQHF | TGTGCCAGCAGCCAAGATTCATTCGGGCAGGGAGGAGGTCAGCCCCAGCATTTT
TRBJ2-2 | TRBD2 | - | TRBV9 | CASTRTSGITGELFF | TGTGCCAGCACCCGGACTAGCGGGATTACCGGGGAGCTGTTTTTT
TRBJ2-4 | TRBD1 | few | TRBV6-5 | CASSYVSGTGVVKNIQYF | TGTGCCAGCAGTTACGTTTCAGGGACAGGGGTGGTCAAAAACATTCAGTACTTC